Listed below are T cell receptor beta chains from one sample, sequenced in a study of shared clonotypes between healthy human individuals. Clones were read by immunoSEQ multiplex PCR, and TCRdb kept only the in-frame ones, dropping some. The sample has about 450,000 clones, roughly three quarters seen once. Sample: PBMCs. These receptors were obtained from a woman aged 40 to 50 in good health. Some clones in this sample may be carry-over from other donors' samples. CDR3s include the opening cysteine and the closing phenylalanine or tryptophan. D genes are given only for firm matches. Expanded clones get a size class; other rows say once, few or many, or leave the size out.

>TRBJ2-3|TRBV5-4|-|-
TGTGCCAGCAGCTTGGGCGGGCCAGATACGCAGTATTTT
CASSLGGPDTQYF
>TRBJ2-2|TRBV2|-|TRBD1
TGTGCCAGCAGCTACCGGGACAGGGGATTCGCCGGGGAGCTGTTTTTT
CASSYRDRGFAGELFF
>TRBJ2-5|TRBV7-9|few|-
TGTGCCAGCAGCTTAGGGGTGGCGGCACAAGAGACCCAGTACTTC
CASSLGVAAQETQYF
>TRBJ2-1|TRBV5-1|-|TRBD1
TGCGCCAGCAGCTTGTCTGGGACAGGGGGAAATGAGCAGTTCTTC
CASSLSGTGGNEQFF
>TRBJ2-5|TRBV6-1|-|TRBD2
TGTGCCAGCAGTGAAGCTGGAGCGGGAGGGTGGGAGACCCAGTACTTC
CASSEAGAGGWETQYF
>TRBJ2-5|TRBV5-4|-|-
TGTGCCAGCAGCTTGGCCGGGGTCCAAGAGACCCAGTACTTC
CASSLAGVQETQYF
>TRBJ2-2|TRBV7-3|-|-
TGTGCCAGCAGCCCATCAGGCAGGGAGCTGTTTTTT
CASSPSGRELFF
>TRBJ2-2|TRBV30|many|-
TGTGCCTGGAGTCGGGTAGGGTTGTACGGGGAGCTGTTTTTT
CAWSRVGLYGELFF
>TRBJ2-7|TRBV28|once|TRBD1
TGTGCCAGCAGTCCCGGGACAGCCTTCTCCTACGAGCAGTACTTC
CASSPGTAFSYEQYF
>TRBJ2-7|TRBV4-3|-|-
TGCGCCAGCAGCCAAGAATGGGGGTTCTACGAGCAGTACTTC
CASSQEWGFYEQYF
>TRBJ2-2|TRBV18|-|-
TGTGCCAGCTCACCGAACAAAGACACCGGGGAGCTGTTTTTT
CASSPNKDTGELFF
>TRBJ1-1|TRBV11-3|-|-
TGTGCCAGCAGCTTAGGCAGCACGAACACTGAAGCTTTCTTT
CASSLGSTNTEAFF
>TRBJ2-7|TRBV29-1|-|-
TGCAGCGTCCGCTCCTTTCTTAGCGGCTCCTACGAGCAGTACTTC
CSVRSFLSGSYEQYF
>TRBJ2-3|TRBV19|-|-
TGTGCCAGTAAAATTCTGGGGAGCACAGATACGCAGTATTTT
CASKILGSTDTQYF
>TRBJ2-7|TRBV15|-|-
TGTGCCACCAGCAGAGGGGACAACTACGAGCAGTACTTC
CATSRGDNYEQYF
>TRBJ2-1|TRBV4-1|once|TRBD2
TGCGCCAGCACTCGGGGGCCGGGGACTAGCGGGAGCAATGAGCAGTTCTTC
CASTRGPGTSGSNEQFF
>TRBJ2-7|TRBV5-1|-|-
TGCGCCAGCAGCTTGTCAACAGGGTACGAGCAGTACTTC
CASSLSTGYEQYF
>TRBJ2-5|TRBV7-2|-|-
TGTGCCAGCAGCTTAGCGATGGCTTCCCTCGAGACCCAGTACTTC
CASSLAMASLETQYF
>TRBJ1-4|TRBV2|-|TRBD1
TGTGCCATCCAGGGGGACCATAATGAAAAACTGTTTTTT
CAIQGDHNEKLFF
>TRBJ2-5|TRBV5-1|-|-
TGCGCCAGCACCACACAGGGAAGATGGGAGACCCAGTACTTC
CASTTQGRWETQYF
>TRBJ2-3|TRBV7-2|-|TRBD2
TGTGCCAGCAGCTTAGCGTCGGGGGGAGGGACGCAGTATTTT
CASSLASGGGTQYF
>TRBJ1-1|TRBV7-9|-|-
TGTGCCAGCAGCTTAGGGGGTCTGAACACTGAAGCTTTCTTT
CASSLGGLNTEAFF
>TRBJ1-1|TRBV10-3|few|-
TGTGCCACCACACAGGCCGATGAAGCTTTCTTT
CATTQADEAFF
>TRBJ2-4|TRBV4-1|few|TRBD1
TGCGCCAGCAGCCAAGTCGGACAGGGGGGCCTTTTAGCCAAAAACATTCAGTACTTC
CASSQVGQGGLLAKNIQYF
>TRBJ2-7|TRBV6-6|once|TRBD2
TGTGCCAGCAGTGCCGGGACTACATTCTACGAGCAGTACTTC
CASSAGTTFYEQYF
>TRBJ2-3|TRBV5-1|-|TRBD1
TGCGCCAGCAGCTTCTCGCCGGGACAGGGGGGCACAGATACGCAGTATTTT
CASSFSPGQGGTDTQYF
>TRBJ2-1|TRBV4-3|-|TRBD2
TGCGCCAGCAGCCAAGATCCCCCTAGCGGCTCCTACAATGAGCAGTTCTTC
CASSQDPPSGSYNEQFF
>TRBJ1-5|TRBV7-3|-|-
TGTGCCAGCAGCTTAGCAGGTAACCTCGCTGAGCCCCAGCATTTT
CASSLAGNLAEPQHF
>TRBJ2-7|TRBV4-2|-|-
TGTGCCAGCAGCCATGGACAACTAGGCTACGAGCAGTACTTC
CASSHGQLGYEQYF
>TRBJ2-6|TRBV7-8|once|-
TGTGCCAGCAGCTTAGAAGGCAGCCGGCAGACCGGGGCCAACGTCCTGACTTTC
CASSLEGSRQTGANVLTF
>TRBJ1-2|TRBV4-3|once|-
TGCGCCAGCAGCCAATTGGAGGGGGGGAACTATGGCTACACCTTC
CASSQLEGGNYGYTF
>TRBJ2-7|TRBV6-1|-|-
TGTGCCAGCACCTCGGATGGCTACGAGCAGTACTTC
CASTSDGYEQYF
>TRBJ2-3|TRBV29-1|-|TRBD2
TGCTGCGTCATACTAGCGGGAGGCTTAGCTAGCACAGATACGCAGTATTTT
CCVILAGGLASTDTQYF
>TRBJ2-5|TRBV4-2|-|TRBD1
TGTGCCAGCAGCCCAGCGGGGACAGGGGCCCAAGAGACCCAGTACTTC
CASSPAGTGAQETQYF
>TRBJ2-7|TRBV30|-|TRBD2
TGTGCCTGGAGTGTCTGGCGGGAGATTCCCTACGAGCAGTACTTC
CAWSVWREIPYEQYF
>TRBJ1-1|TRBV30|-|TRBD1
TGTGCCTCACAGGGGGTAACTATGAACACTGAAGCTTTCTTT
CASQGVTMNTEAFF
>TRBJ2-1|TRBV27|once|-
TGTGCCAGCAGTTACTCTCTGGCGGCCTCCTACAATGAGCAGTTCTTC
CASSYSLAASYNEQFF
>TRBJ2-7|TRBV7-6|-|TRBD1
TGTGCCAGCAGCTCCGGACAGGGTTCCTACGAGCAGTACTTC
CASSSGQGSYEQYF
>TRBJ2-1|TRBV2|-|TRBD2
TGTGCCAGCAGCGGACTAGCGAACAATGAGCAGTTCTTC
CASSGLANNEQFF
>TRBJ2-2|TRBV9|-|-
TGTGCCAGCGGTGTGTTGTTAGTCCCGTCGTCCACCGGGGAGCTGTTTTTT
CASGVLLVPSSTGELFF
>TRBJ2-5|TRBV6-5|-|-
TGTGCCAGCAGTTACTCCACCTGGGAGACCCAGTACTTC
CASSYSTWETQYF
>TRBJ1-5|TRBV10-3|-|-
TGTGCCATCAGTGAATTAGCGGGGGTCAGCAATCAGCCCCAGCATTTT
CAISELAGVSNQPQHF
>TRBJ1-3|TRBV11-2|-|-
TGTGCCAGCAGCTTTCCGGACTCTGGAAACACCATATATTTT
CASSFPDSGNTIYF
>TRBJ2-7|TRBV7-9|few|TRBD1
TGTGCCAGCAGCTTGGGGACAGGGGTCTACGAGCAGTACTTC
CASSLGTGVYEQYF
>TRBJ2-2|TRBV5-1|-|-
TGCGCCAGCAGCTTGGGGACAGCGAACACCGGGGAGCTGTTTTTT
CASSLGTANTGELFF